What follows are 4 T cell receptor beta chains derived from one specimen sequenced in a study of blood T cell repertoires in COVID-19. Only in-frame clones appear in the TCRdb table, and some are missing; sequencing was by immunoSEQ multiplex PCR. This table holds hundreds of thousands of clones, 75% to 90% found once. The sample comprised PBMCs or T cells enriched from blood (not recorded which). These receptors came from a man aged 30-40 years who had recovered from COVID-19.

The rearrangement joins TRBV7-9 to TRBJ2-6; weak D call: TRBD1 (6 bases). Germline V gene data show CDR1 as SEHNR and CDR2 as FQNEAQ (reference sequence). The length of the CDR3 is 17 residues. Trimming removed 6 bases at V and 2 bases at J, with 17 bases between. The CDR3 sequence is CASSGGVQGPGANVLTF. The CDR3 coding sequence is TGTGCCAGCAGTGGGGGCGTACAGGGCCCTGGGGCCAACGTCCTGACTTTC.

This sequence joins TRBV2 and TRBJ2-7, with TRBD1 matching over 11 bases. The trim removed 6 bases at V and 3 bases at J, leaving 4 bases unmatched. Germline V gene data show CDR1 as SNHLY and CDR2 as FYNNEI. This CDR3 comprises 14 residues. The CDR3 protein is CASSPGQGVYEQYF. CDR3 DNA: TGTGCCAGCAGCCCGGGACAGGGGGTCTACGAGCAGTACTTC.

The genes are TRBV24-1 and TRBJ2-3, with 8 bases that match TRBD2. Germline CDR1 reads KGHDR; CDR2 reads SFDVKD. There are 16 residues in the CDR3. V dropped 3 bases and J dropped 4; count of bases not matched to a gene: 8. The CDR3 reads CATSDPLPGGPDTQYF. In DNA, the CDR3 is TGTGCCACCAGTGATCCTCTCCCGGGGGGGCCAGATACGCAGTATTTT.

The chain is built from TRBV4-2 and TRBJ1-2, with a weak D call TRBD1 (6 bases). The V end lost 1 base, the J end lost 2 bases, and 11 bases lay between the germline ends. The germline V gene has CDR1 LGHNA and CDR2 YNFKEQ. The length of the CDR3 is 15 residues. The CDR3 spells CASSQVAGENYGYTF. CDR3 sequence (DNA): TGTGCCAGCAGCCAAGTTGCAGGGGAAAACTATGGCTACACCTTC.